The 6 T cell receptor beta chains given below trace back to one sample, sequenced in a study of blood T cell repertoires in COVID-19. Assay used: immunoSEQ multiplex PCR; TCRdb lists only in-frame clones, some missing. The sample consists of some 330,000 clones, just under 90% of them appearing once. Sequencing was carried out using peripheral blood. The receptor set was obtained from a woman in her thirties with COVID-19, enrolled during active disease.

This rearrangement joins TRBV6-5 to TRBJ1-3; no clear D. This CDR3 spans 15 amino acids. Germline assignment: CDR1 MNHEY and CDR2 SVGAGI. V shed 10 bases and J shed 5 bases, with 21 bases lying between them. The CDR3 here is CAINRASGGRNTIYF. CDR3 DNA sequence: TGTGCCATCAATCGGGCCTCCGGAGGTAGAAACACCATATATTTT.

The J gene is TRBJ1-6, the V gene TRBV7-2; 8 nucleotides line up with TRBD1. V lost 6 bases and J lost 7; bases outside the gene matches: 8. Germline CDR1 SGHTA, CDR2 FQGNSA. The CDR3 consists of 15 residues. CDR3 DNA: TGTGCCAGCAGTTTACGAGGACAGGGAAATTCACCCCTCCACTTT. Encoded protein: CASSLRGQGNSPLHF.

The chain recombines TRBV11-3 with TRBJ2-1; 11 nucleotides match TRBD1. V was clipped by 3 bases and J by 5 bases; unmatched bases: 3. Germline CDR1 SGHNT, CDR2 YENEEA. The CDR3 length is 15 residues. The CDR3: CASSFGQGAHNEQFF. The CDR3 nucleotides read TGTGCCAGCAGCTTCGGACAGGGGGCTCACAATGAGCAGTTCTTC.

The chain carries TRBV7-8 and TRBJ1-2; 7 bases match TRBD1. Germline CDR1 reads SGHVS; CDR2 reads FQNEAQ. This CDR3 comprises 13 residues. V was clipped by 1 base and J by 4 bases; unmatched bases: 0. The CDR3 protein is CASSLDRGYGYTF. The CDR3 nucleotides are TGTGCCAGCAGCTTAGACAGGGGCTATGGCTACACCTTC.

The rearrangement joins TRBV6-5 to TRBJ2-1, with 9 bases aligning to TRBD2. The germline gives CDR1 MNHEY, CDR2 SVGAGI. V shed 5 bases and J 9 bases; nucleotides not matched to a gene: 5. CDR3 length: 13 amino acids. The chain's CDR3 is CASSSGGITEQFF. The CDR3 DNA follows: TGTGCCAGCAGTAGCGGGGGGATAACTGAGCAGTTCTTC.

To note about this clone: Other nucleotide sequences from this sample produce the same CDR3. V is TRBV3-1 (or the pseudogene TRBV3-2) and J is TRBJ1-1; D remains unclear. V lost 1 base and J lost 7, with 4 bases in between. This CDR3 contains 11 residues. Germline V gene data show CDR1 as LGHDT and CDR2 as YNNKEL (reference sequence). The CDR3 region is CASSQGGEAFF. CDR3 coding DNA: TGTGCCAGCAGCCAAGGCGGTGAAGCTTTCTTT.